This T cell receptor beta chain was captured by sequencing in a study of cytomegalovirus exposure and HLA in healthy donors. Whole-study results and caveats: CMV antigen specificity was confirmed in vitro for a few CMV-associated chains.

In regard to this clone: Its cognate antigen is unknown.

The study ran its PCR with 60 Vbeta and 13 Jbeta primers. Repertoires were generated with immunoSEQ multiplex PCR, while TCRdb's copy carries only in-frame clones and drops some. In the table there are roughly 150,000 clones, 82% of which are singletons. Despite likely unrecorded immune exposures, the donors were nominally healthy at the time of sampling. V lost 1 base, J lost 3 bases, and 4 bases stayed unmatched. Germline CDR1 is SGHAT and CDR2 is FQNNGV. This CDR3 has 16 residues. This TCR derives from a woman aged 45-65 years in good health and CMV-seropositive. The material sequenced was PBMCs. The chain employs TRBV11-2 and TRBJ1-4; TRBD1 aligns across 8 bases. The CDR3 DNA sequence: TGTGCCAGCAGCTTAGGCCAGGGGGCTTCTAATGAAAAACTGTTTTTT. Translation: CASSLGQGASNEKLFF.